These 23 T cell receptor beta chains came from one sample sequenced in a study of PD-1 blockade in mismatch repair-deficient tumors. Profiling relied on immunoSEQ multiplex PCR, and the TCRdb table lists in-frame clones only, not all of them. The top ten hold approximately 3.6% of the sample, which has about 38,000 clones, about 88% seen once. Sample: peripheral blood, taken approximately 80 weeks after starting pembrolizumab. The receptors come from an adult with mismatch repair-deficient cancer.

The rearrangement uses TRBV10-2 and TRBJ2-3; D tentatively fits TRBD1 or TRBD2 (5 bases each). Trimming stripped 6 bases from V and 6 bases from J, with 28 bases between. The germline CDR1 and CDR2 sequences are WSHSY and SAAADI. CDR3 length: 18 amino acids. This CDR3 is CASRGPAILSRHMDTQYF. For the CDR3, the DNA is TGCGCCAGCAGGGGACCAGCAATACTCTCCCGTCACATGGATACGCAGTATTTT.

The CDR3 is CASSSLSVRTDTQYF. CDR3 coding DNA: TGTGCCAGCAGCTCCTTATCAGTTCGCACAGATACGCAGTATTTT. This rearrangement joins TRBV5-4 to TRBJ2-3; D gene unclear. Germline V gene data show CDR1 as SGHNT and CDR2 as YYREEE (reference sequence). The CDR3 totals 15 residues. Trimming left V 3 bases short and J 1 base short, with 12 bases between.

This clone was picked up one time. The gene calls are TRBV2 and TRBJ1-1; D ambiguous. The V end was cut by 7 bases, the J end by 1 base, with 10 bases between. CDR1 SNHLY and CDR2 FYNNEI come from the germline V gene. The CDR3 covers 13 residues. The CDR3 nucleotides are TGTGCCAGCAACCTAGACCGGAACACTGAAGCTTTCTTT. Translating it yields CASNLDRNTEAFF.

The J gene is TRBJ2-1, the V gene TRBV6-9, with TRBD2 matching over 14 bases. The CDR3 has 16 residues. In germline, CDR1 is MNHGY, CDR2 SVAAGI. With V trimmed by 5 bases and J by 7 bases, 7 bases remained unmatched. This chain's CDR3 is CASSVPGTSGSNEQFF. The DNA of the CDR3 is TGTGCCAGCAGTGTTCCCGGGACTAGCGGGAGTAATGAGCAGTTCTTC.

This clone has a handful of counts. The V gene is TRBV16, the J gene TRBJ2-7; 8 bases fit TRBD1. Germline loops: CDR1 KGHSY, CDR2 FQNENV. This CDR3 is built from 14 residues. The V and J ends lost 2 bases and 5 bases, in that order; junction bases with no gene match: 5. The CDR3 sequence is CASSQRPGGDEQYF. CDR3 DNA sequence: TGTGCCAGCAGCCAACGGCCAGGGGGCGACGAGCAGTACTTC.

The rearrangement links TRBV19 to TRBJ2-3; 11 nucleotides align to TRBD1. J lost 3 bases, V lost 5 bases, and 7 bases had no gene match. The CDR3 has 16 amino acids. Germline CDR1 and CDR2: LNHDA and SQIVND (reference sequence). The CDR3 loop is CASSSPGTGGTDTQYF. CDR3 bases: TGTGCCAGTAGTTCCCCCGGGACAGGGGGAACAGATACGCAGTATTTT. The entire variable domain, with the rest obtained from reference TRBV19 and TRBJ2-3, is as follows: DGGITQSPKYLFRKEGQNVTLSCEQNLNHDAMYWYRQDPGQGLRLIYYSQIVNDFQKGDIAEGYSVSREKKESFPLTVTSAQKNPTAFYLCASSSPGTGGTDTQYFGPGTRLTVL.

J is TRBJ2-7 and V is TRBV7-9; TRBD2 is a possible D gene (5 bases). The V end was cut by 5 bases, the J end by 0 bases, with 11 bases between. This CDR3 contains 14 residues. CDR1 and CDR2 (germline): SEHNR, FQNEAQ (reference sequence). CDR3 coding DNA: TGTGCCAGCAGCCTAGGACTGAGCTCCTACGAGCAGTACTTC. This translates into CASSLGLSSYEQYF.

This chain connects TRBV19 to TRBJ2-7; 11 nucleotides line up with TRBD2. With 3 bases clipped from V and 4 bases from J, the junction kept 2 bases outside the gene matches. The CDR3 is 14 residues long. The germline CDR1 and CDR2 sequences are LNHDA and SQIVND (reference sequence). This CDR3 reads CASSILAGGYEQYF. The CDR3 DNA follows: TGTGCCAGTAGTATTCTAGCGGGAGGTTACGAGCAGTACTTC.

CDR3 bases: TGTGCCAGCAGCCCGACCCGATGGACAGGAGACACTGAAGCTTTCTTT. As protein: CASSPTRWTGDTEAFF. The V gene is TRBV11-2, the J gene TRBJ1-1; TRBD1 aligns across 7 bases. Germline V gives CDR1 SGHAT, CDR2 FQNNGV. CDR3 length: 16 amino acids. The trim removed 5 bases at V and 3 bases at J, leaving 12 bases unmatched.

The CDR3 sequence is CASSPILAVNSGANVLTF. CDR3 nucleotides: TGTGCCAGCTCACCAATACTAGCGGTTAACTCTGGGGCCAACGTCCTGACTTTC. The chain links TRBV18 to TRBJ2-6, with 8 bases that match TRBD2. The germline V gene encodes CDR1 KGHSH and CDR2 LQKENI. J was trimmed by 0 bases and V by 2 bases; bases with no gene match: 6. The CDR3 runs 18 residues. Variable domain in full (rest from reference TRBV18 and TRBJ2-6): NAGVMQNPRHLVRRRGQEARLRCSPMKGHSHVYWYRQLPEEGLKFMVYLQKENIIDESGMPKERFSAEFPKEGPSILRIQQVVRGDSAAYFCASSPILAVNSGANVLTFGAGSRLTVL.

The chain joins TRBV11-3 to TRBJ2-2, with 8 bases that match TRBD2. CDR3 length: 14 amino acids. Trimming removed 8 bases from V and 4 bases from J; junction bases left unmatched: 6. The V gene's germline CDR1 is SGHNT and CDR2 YENEEA. CDR3 DNA: TGTGCCAGCTCGGGGGGGGTGTTCACCGGGGAGCTGTTTTTT. Amino acid sequence: CASSGGVFTGELFF.

V usage is TRBV5-1 and J usage is TRBJ1-3; D not certain. The CDR3 has 14 residues. The V end lost 0 bases, the J end lost 2 bases, and 6 bases lay between the germline ends. Germline V gives CDR1 SGHRS, CDR2 YFSETQ. CDR3 residues: CASSLGGAGNTIYF. CDR3 nucleotides: TGCGCCAGCAGCTTGGGGGGAGCTGGAAACACCATATATTTT.

The chain combines TRBV12-5 with TRBJ1-2; 9 nucleotides match TRBD1. Germline values: CDR1 LGHNT, CDR2 FRNRAP. V trimming: 2 bases; J trimming: 4 bases; junction bases outside the gene matches: 2. CDR3 length: 14 amino acids. CDR3: CASGLTGGSYGYTF. The CDR3 DNA is TGTGCTAGTGGTTTGACAGGGGGCAGCTATGGCTACACCTTC.

The CDR3 is CASSFCLDLVWETQYF. In DNA, the CDR3 is TGTGCCAGCAGCTTCTGTCTGGATTTGGTTTGGGAGACCCAGTACTTC. This rearrangement joins TRBV7-3 to TRBJ2-5, with unresolved D. Germline CDR1 SGHTA, CDR2 FQGTGA. V lost 3 bases and J lost 5, with 19 bases in between. CDR3 length equals 16 residues.

This rearrangement joins TRBV11-1 to TRBJ2-2; D is ambiguous. CDR1 and CDR2 (germline): SGHAT, FQDESV (reference sequence). The ends were cut back, 7 bases at V and 5 bases at J, with 14 bases in the middle. CDR3 length equals 14 residues. The CDR3 DNA follows: TGTGCCAGCACTTCGCAACTGGGGACCGGGGAGCTGTTTTTT. Translating gives CASTSQLGTGELFF.

The gene calls are TRBV11-2 and TRBJ1-5; D might be TRBD1 (6 bases). Germline CDR1 is SGHAT and CDR2 is FQNNGV. V lost 1 base to trimming and J lost 7 bases, with 11 bases between them. The CDR3 extends over 14 amino acids. The CDR3 here is CASSLVGGNQPQHF. CDR3 DNA: TGTGCCAGCAGCTTAGTAGGGGGAAACCAGCCCCAGCATTTT.

This sequence joins TRBV5-6 and TRBJ1-1; D call uncertain. The CDR3 covers 16 residues. V shed 2 bases and J shed 1 base, with 15 bases lying between them. CDR1 and CDR2 from the germline V gene are SGHDT and YYEEEE. CDR3 sequence: CASSFSQELTNTEAFF. CDR3 bases: TGTGCCAGCAGCTTTTCTCAGGAGCTAACGAACACTGAAGCTTTCTTT.

This clone appeared a few times. The chain carries TRBV4-3 and TRBJ2-7; perhaps TRBD2 as D (6 bases). V lost 3 bases to trimming and J lost 3 bases, with 27 bases between them. This CDR3 comprises 19 residues. Per germline, CDR1 LGHNA and CDR2 YSLEER. CDR3 sequence reads: CASSQPTGTLPLTLYEQYF. In DNA, the CDR3 is TGCGCCAGCAGCCAGCCTACCGGGACTCTACCTCTCACGCTCTACGAGCAGTACTTC.

This clone appeared once. The chain recombines TRBV7-2 with TRBJ1-2, with 9 bases lining up with TRBD1. The CDR3 runs 16 residues. Trimming at V came to 4 bases and at J to 8 bases, leaving 14 bases not matched to a gene. CDR1 and CDR2 from the germline V gene are SGHTA and FQGNSA. The CDR3 nucleotides are TGTGCCAGCAGCTCCGCTGGGGGACAGGGACTGAAGGGCTACACCTTC. This translates into CASSSAGGQGLKGYTF. Looking up the rest from reference TRBV7-2 and TRBJ1-2 gives the full variable domain: GAGVSQSPSNKVTEKGKDVELRCDPISGHTALYWYRQSLGQGLEFLIYFQGNSAPDKSGLPSDRFSAERTGGSVSTLTIQRTQQEDSAVYLCASSSAGGQGLKGYTFGSGTRLTVV.

In this sample, this clone turned up a few times. V gene TRBV6-5 combines with J gene TRBJ2-7; D might be TRBD1 (6 bases). The length of the CDR3 is 12 residues. Trimming stripped 8 bases from V and 6 bases from J, with 14 bases between. CDR1 and CDR2 (germline): MNHEY, SVGAGI. CDR3 sequence (DNA): TGTGCCAGCCGAGGGACAAATACCGAGCAGTACTTC. It encodes CASRGTNTEQYF.

This sequence joins TRBV25-1 and TRBJ2-3; D unclear. Trimming shortened V by 3 bases and J by 4 bases, and 5 bases separated the two germline ends. CDR1 MGHDK and CDR2 SYGVNS come from the germline V gene. The length of the CDR3 is 12 residues. CDR3 nucleotide sequence: TGTGCCAGCAGTGACTACGCAGATACGCAGTATTTT. Translated, it gives CASSDYADTQYF.

The CDR3 sequence: CASSPELLAGVGEQYF. The CDR3, as DNA: TGTGCCAGCAGCCCTGAACTACTAGCGGGAGTAGGCGAGCAGTACTTC. V is TRBV12-1 and J is TRBJ2-7; the table names TRBD2, a call not compared with the DNA. TRBV12-1 is shown as a pseudogene. The CDR3 length is 16 residues.

The chain employs TRBV6-1 and TRBJ2-7; TRBD1 aligns across 9 bases. V dropped 6 bases and J dropped 5; count of bases not matched to a gene: 2. The germline V gene encodes CDR1 MNHNS and CDR2 SASEGT. The CDR3 covers 12 residues. CDR3 nucleotides: TGTGCCAGCAGGAGGACAGGGGACGAGCAGTACTTC. Amino acids: CASRRTGDEQYF.